This TCR beta chain originates from a study of early T cells in non-severe SARS-CoV-2 infection. Study-level results: Private and CD4 specificities were missed by VDJdb matching, which favored anti-spike CD8 responses.

The sample holds many counts of this clonotype. Its specificity is unknown. TCRdb re-derived calls from the 5' RACE reads in MiXCR, one entry per CDR3 protein. The repertoire holds 35,000 to 40,000 distinct CDR3 sequences, with 5% to 6.5% as singletons. Sequenced input: whole blood. The receptor's source is an adult who was a healthcare worker with PCR-confirmed SARS-CoV-2 infection or an uninfected control (not recorded which).

In DNA form, the CDR3 reads TGCAGTGCTAGAGATTCAGGGACTAGCGGGCCTCGGGAGCAGTTCTTC. Its protein is CSARDSGTSGPREQFF. The V and J genes are TRBV20-1 and TRBJ2-1, with 12 nucleotides matching TRBD2. Germline V gene lookup returns CDR1 DFQATT and CDR2 SNEGSKA (reference sequence). The CDR3 length is 16 residues. V lost 0 bases, J lost 10 bases, and 10 bases stayed unmatched.